The rows below give T cell receptor beta chains drawn from one sample of a study of T cells after posttransplantation cyclophosphamide. Sequencing was performed with immunoSEQ multiplex PCR; in TCRdb, only in-frame clones are kept and a portion is missing. In total the sample includes under 50,000 clones, none of them seen once. The sequenced sample consisted of PBMCs. All receptors derive from a woman aged 50 to 60 in good health and a related stem cell transplant donor. Each CDR3 is given with its conserved first and last residue. D genes are given only for firm matches. Clone size reads once, few, many, or a class if the clone is expanded.

V gene,J gene,clone size,D gene,CDR3 DNA,CDR3 protein
TRBV5-8,TRBJ2-4,many,TRBD1,TGTGCCAGCAGCTCGGGACAGGGGGCAGACATTCAGTACTTC,CASSSGQGADIQYF
TRBV7-2,TRBJ2-5,many,TRBD1,TGTGCCAGCAGCTTCCCCCAAGGGACAGTGGGGAAAGAGACCCAGTACTTC,CASSFPQGTVGKETQYF
TRBV7-9,TRBJ1-3,many,TRBD1,TGTGCCAGCAGCTCCCCAGGGGGGACTGGAAACACCATATATTTT,CASSSPGGTGNTIYF
TRBV4-1,TRBJ2-1,many,TRBD2,TGCGCCAGCAGCCAAGATAGATTTGGGACTAGCGGGGGGGCGGATGAGCAGTTCTTC,CASSQDRFGTSGGADEQFF
TRBV4-3,TRBJ1-2,many,.,TGCGCCAGCAGCCAAGATCGGAGTAACTATGGCTACACCTTC,CASSQDRSNYGYTF
TRBV6-1,TRBJ2-7,many,.,TGTGCCAGCGGGGCGCAGGGGTCCGACGAGCAGTACTTC,CASGAQGSDEQYF
TRBV25-1,TRBJ2-7,few,TRBD1,TGTGCCAGCAGTCCATGGGACAGACCAGGGGAGCAGTACTTC,CASSPWDRPGEQYF
TRBV5-1,TRBJ1-2,many,TRBD1,TGCGCCAGCAGCTTAGGGACAGCCTTCTTTAACTATGGCTACACCTTC,CASSLGTAFFNYGYTF
TRBV9,TRBJ1-6,many,.,TGTGCCAGCAGTCCAGGAAATTCACCCCTCCACTTT,CASSPGNSPLHF
TRBV6-1,TRBJ1-1,few,TRBD1,TGTGCCAGCAGCAAAGGGACAGGGGAGGCTTTCTTT,CASSKGTGEAFF
TRBV4-2,TRBJ1-1,many,TRBD1,TGTGCCAGCAGCCAAAATACAGGGGGCGGCACTGAAGCTTTCTTT,CASSQNTGGGTEAFF
TRBV18,TRBJ2-1,many,TRBD1,TGTGCCAGCTCATTACAGGGGTACAATGAGCAGTTCTTC,CASSLQGYNEQFF
TRBV5-1,TRBJ2-7,many,TRBD1,TGCGCCAGCAGTTGGGGGACAGGGGATTCCTACGAGCAGTACTTC,CASSWGTGDSYEQYF
TRBV27,TRBJ1-1,many,TRBD1,TGTGCCAGCAGTTTGGGGCCGGGACAGGGGGTGAACACTGAAGCTTTCTTT,CASSLGPGQGVNTEAFF